This T cell receptor beta chain was found in a study of monozygotic twins with inflammatory bowel disease. Study results and caveats: Twins with IBD were found to have lower TCRbeta diversity (inverse Simpson) than healthy co-twins. Heterogeneous immunosuppressive treatment regimens may have introduced variability into patient repertoires.

Germline assignment: CDR1 MDHEN and CDR2 SYDVKM. The CDR3 covers 14 residues. In the case of this clonotype: The antigen is not known.

Per individual sample, eight separate reactions were used to make cDNA. UMIs with a 6-nucleotide sample barcode were added by template switching. TCRdb reprocessed the 5' RACE reads and stores each CDR3 protein as one record, lacking DNA. This sample's clone table lists approximately 300,000 distinct CDR3 sequences. V gene TRBV28 combines with J gene TRBJ1-6; TCRdb's D call, TRBD1, is unchecked because there is no DNA. Material for sequencing was blood. The TCR was taken from a human donor with ulcerative colitis or Crohn's disease, or a healthy co-twin of an affected twin (not recorded which). CDR3 residues: CASIPATGGSPLHF.